This passage covers 5 T cell receptor beta chains from one sample sequenced in a study of spatial heterogeneity in lung cancer (dated by TCRdb to about 2019). The sample's time point, from its label and the paper: sample taken at primary tumor resection. Library construction relied on 5' RACE. The sample was run on a NextSeq 500. The raw public data were reprocessed by TCRdb itself: fastp quality trimming at Q25, MiXCR clonotype calling, in-frame beta chains only. All rows with the same CDR3 protein become a single entry with the most common DNA and genes. Recorded for this sample are about 92,000 distinct CDR3 sequences; less than 15% of them occurred a single time. The ten largest clones capture roughly two fifths of the sample. Material: PBMCs, obtained at surgery. Receptor source: a male donor with early-stage non-small cell lung cancer.

The table lists this clonotype with many counts. The genes are TRBV7-2 and TRBJ1-5, with D unresolved. The length of the CDR3 is 15 residues. The V end was cut by 2 bases, the J end by 3 bases, with 11 bases between. CDR1 is SGHTA, CDR2 FQGNSA, per germline. CDR3: CASSLFVGNNQPQHF. DNA of the CDR3: TGTGCCAGCAGCTTATTTGTCGGGAACAATCAGCCCCAGCATTTT.

J is TRBJ2-3 and V is TRBV20-1; 11 nucleotides match TRBD2. CDR1 and CDR2 (germline): DFQATT, SNEGSKA (reference sequence). This CDR3 spans 13 amino acids. J was trimmed by 11 bases and V by 4 bases; bases with no gene match: 8. CDR3 coding DNA: TGCAGTGCTAAACCTAGCGGGAGGATTTGGCAGTATTTT. This sequence encodes CSAKPSGRIWQYF.

The J gene is TRBJ1-2, the V gene TRBV20-1; D is ambiguous. The germline V gene encodes CDR1 DFQATT and CDR2 SNEGSKA (reference sequence). CDR3 length: 15 residues. Between the trimmed V and J ends, which lost 6 bases and 0 bases, there was a span of 17 bases. This CDR3 reads CSARPLLGANYGYTF. CDR3 nucleotide sequence: TGCAGTGCCCGGCCACTTCTCGGAGCTAACTATGGCTACACCTTC.

The sample holds a few counts of this clonotype. The rearrangement joins TRBV7-2 to TRBJ2-2; D might be TRBD1 or TRBD2, each matching 6 bases. The CDR3 covers 17 residues. The germline gives CDR1 SGHTA, CDR2 FQGNSA. Between the trimmed V and J ends, which lost 4 bases and 6 bases, there was a span of 21 bases. CDR3 coding DNA: TGTGCCAGCAGCTCGGCGGGTCGGGGGCGGAATCCCGGGGAGCTGTTTTTT. Encoded protein: CASSSAGRGRNPGELFF.

This clonotype was observed a few times. This chain connects TRBV20-1 to TRBJ2-2; 13 bases match TRBD2. J lost 0 bases, V lost 2 bases, and 9 bases had no gene match. The CDR3 is 19 amino acids. From germline, CDR1 is DFQATT and CDR2 SNEGSKA (reference sequence). CDR3 loop: CSARPPRGLAGSNTGELFF. The CDR3 nucleotides are TGCAGTGCTAGACCCCCGCGGGGACTAGCGGGATCGAACACCGGGGAGCTGTTTTTT.